This T cell receptor beta chain was documented in a study of glioma-infiltrating T cells. Notes on the study in general: Above-expected tissue-blood divergence occurred in all gliomas, most in low-grade ones. Only very few CDR3 sequences appeared in both tissue and blood.

This clonotype was picked up many times. Its specificity is not known. J was trimmed by 7 bases and V by 6 bases; bases with no gene match: 8. Germline CDR1 and CDR2: MNHEY and SVGEGT. This CDR3 contains 15 residues. Amplification of TCR alpha and beta CDR3 regions from RNA used iRepertoire nested multiplex PCR. Input was roughly 95-450 ng of tissue mRNA or PBMC total RNA. MiXCR was run by TCRdb on the multiplex PCR reads, yielding one entry per CDR3 protein. Among some 93,000 distinct CDR3 sequences listed, about 40% were seen once. The specimen was glioma tissue, nonneoplastic brain tissue, or PBMCs (not recorded which). V is TRBV6-2 or TRBV6-3 and J is TRBJ2-2; TRBD2 matches 10 bases. The clonotype comes from a human donor with low-grade glioma or glioblastoma, undergoing nonglioma brain surgery, or in good health (not recorded which). The CDR3, as DNA: TGTGCCAGCAGCACAGCGGGAGGGCCCGACGGGGAGCTGTTTTTT. Its protein is CASSTAGGPDGELFF.